A selection of T cell receptor beta chains follows, all from one sample in a study of T cells after yellow fever vaccination. TCRdb re-called the 5' RACE reads with MiXCR, one entry per CDR3 protein. The table has some 110,000 distinct CDR3 sequences, 7.4% seen once; the top ten hold about 2.7%. Sequencing was performed on CD4+ T cells sorted from PBMCs, taken around 10 days after the first yellow fever vaccination. Every receptor here comes from a man aged 18 to 29 who received the YFV17D yellow fever vaccine. The CDR3 runs from the conserved cysteine through the conserved F or W. The order of the fields is J gene, D gene, clone size, V gene, CDR3 DNA, CDR3 protein. A D gene is named only where the DNA matches it firmly. Clone size is not always given. Where it is, it says once, few, many or a class for expanded clones.

>TRBJ2-3|-|many|TRBV7-2
TGTGCCAGCAGCCCTTACCCAGATACGCAGTATTTT
CASSPYPDTQYF
>TRBJ2-7|TRBD1|many|TRBV6-1
TGTGCCAGCAGTCCCGGGACAGCGCCCTACGAGCAGTACTTC
CASSPGTAPYEQYF
>TRBJ2-3|-|many|TRBV7-9
TGTGCCAGCAGCACTCCGGGCGGCCGCACAGATACGCAGTATTTT
CASSTPGGRTDTQYF
>TRBJ1-4|-|many|TRBV5-1
TGCGCCAGCAGAGGTCGTCGTGAAAAACTGTTTTTT
CASRGRREKLFF
>TRBJ2-7|TRBD2|many|TRBV6-5
TGTGCCAGCAGGCTACACGGCGGGGGGGCTGACGAGCAGTACTTC
CASRLHGGGADEQYF
>TRBJ1-5|-|many|TRBV28
TGTGCCAGCGAGTTAGGAGGGAGCAATCAGCCCCAGCATTTT
CASELGGSNQPQHF
>TRBJ2-7|-|many|TRBV5-1
TGCGCCAGCAGCTTACCGGCCGCCTACGAGCAGTACTTC
CASSLPAAYEQYF
>TRBJ1-4|-|many|TRBV24-1
TGTGCCACCAGTGACCCGACAGTCAGAAAACTGTTTTTT
CATSDPTVRKLFF
>TRBJ2-2|-|-|TRBV7-2
TGTGCCAGCAGCATAGTACGGAACACCGGGGAGCTGTTTTTT
CASSIVRNTGELFF
>TRBJ2-3|-|many|TRBV18
TGTGCCAGCTCACCACCACGCGGGGCAGATACGCAGTATTTT
CASSPPRGADTQYF
>TRBJ2-7|TRBD1|many|TRBV5-1
TGCGCCAGCAGCTCCCAGACAGGGCGCGACGAGCAGTACTTC
CASSSQTGRDEQYF
>TRBJ2-3|-|many|TRBV20-1
TGCAGTGCTAGAGGGGGCACAGATACGCAGTATTTT
CSARGGTDTQYF
>TRBJ1-1|-|many|TRBV7-6
TGTGCCAGCAGCCTGAGGGACACTTGGAACACTGAAGCTTTCTTT
CASSLRDTWNTEAFF
>TRBJ2-7|-|-|TRBV27
TGTGCCAGCAGTTTCAGTTTCAGCCGGGCGGTCGTGGGGGGCGAGCAGTACTTC
CASSFSFSRAVVGGEQYF
>TRBJ2-7|-|-|TRBV11-3
TGTGCCAGCTCAGGGACCCCCTCCTACGAGCAGTACTTC
CASSGTPSYEQYF
>TRBJ2-3|TRBD2|few|TRBV7-3
TGTGCCAGCAGCTTAAGGAGCGGGGTCAGCACAGATACGCAGTATTTT
CASSLRSGVSTDTQYF
>TRBJ2-3|TRBD2|many|TRBV28
TGTGCCAGCAGTTTAAAGCGGGGGGCGGGTACCGGTACGCAGTATTTT
CASSLKRGAGTGTQYF
>TRBJ1-2|-|few|TRBV5-5
TGTGCCAGCAGCTTAGGGCAGGAGCTTCCTGGCTACACCTTC
CASSLGQELPGYTF
>TRBJ2-5|TRBD1|many|TRBV6-2/TRBV6-3
TGTGCCAGCAGTCCGGGACAGGGTGGGACCCAGTACTTC
CASSPGQGGTQYF
>TRBJ2-3|-|many|TRBV7-9
TGTGCCAGCAGCTTAGCGGAAGCCCAGCTAGATACGCAGTATTTT
CASSLAEAQLDTQYF
>TRBJ1-1|TRBD1|many|TRBV15
TGTGCCACCAGCAGGTCGCAGGGGGTTGATGAAGCTTTCTTT
CATSRSQGVDEAFF
>TRBJ2-2|-|many|TRBV3-1
TGTGCCAGCAGCCTACTAGGGGAATATTCGGGCACCGGGGAGCTGTTTTTT
CASSLLGEYSGTGELFF
>TRBJ1-1|TRBD1|many|TRBV3-1
TGTGCCAGCAGCCAATCCTTCGGACAGGGGGGACAAGCTTTCTTT
CASSQSFGQGGQAFF
>TRBJ1-5|-|many|TRBV6-1
TGTGCCAGCAGTCCACATAATAGCAATCAGCCCCAGCATTTT
CASSPHNSNQPQHF
>TRBJ2-6|-|many|TRBV6-2/TRBV6-3
TGTGCCAGCACCAATCTCCAGGGGCCTGGGGCCAACGTCCTGACTTTC
CASTNLQGPGANVLTF
>TRBJ1-6|-|many|TRBV7-2
TGTGCCAGCAGCTTAGCCCGTACAGCTGGTGCCCTCCACTTT
CASSLARTAGALHF
>TRBJ1-6|-|many|TRBV7-9
TGTGCCAGCAGCTCGCCCTGGGGGTATTCACCCCTCCACTTT
CASSSPWGYSPLHF
>TRBJ2-3|-|many|TRBV5-1
TGCGCCAGCAGCACGGAACAGGGTCGCACAGATACGCAGTATTTT
CASSTEQGRTDTQYF
>TRBJ2-2|TRBD1|many|TRBV11-1
TGTGCCAGCAGCTCCCTCTTCCAAATGGACAGGGCCTACACCGGGGAGCTGTTTTTT
CASSSLFQMDRAYTGELFF
>TRBJ2-2|-|many|TRBV12-3/TRBV12-4
TGTGCCAGCAGTTTAAGGGCCGGGGAGCTGTTTTTT
CASSLRAGELFF
>TRBJ1-2|TRBD1|many|TRBV5-1
TGCGCCAGCAGCCACCAGACAGGGGGAGTGGACTATGGCTACACCTTC
CASSHQTGGVDYGYTF
>TRBJ2-3|-|many|TRBV6-5
TGTGCCAGCAGGAGGGGAACAGATACGCAGTATTTT
CASRRGTDTQYF
>TRBJ2-5|-|many|TRBV12-3/TRBV12-4
TGTGCCAGCAGTTTCGGAGGATCCTTTGAGACCCAGTACTTC
CASSFGGSFETQYF
>TRBJ2-7|TRBD1|-|TRBV4-3
TGCGCCAGCAGCCAAGAGAGGGACAGGGGGCGGTTATCCTACGAGCAGTACTTC
CASSQERDRGRLSYEQYF
>TRBJ2-3|TRBD2|-|TRBV29-1
TGCAGCGTGGGGACGGGGGGGAACACAGATACGCAGTATTTT
CSVGTGGNTDTQYF
>TRBJ1-5|TRBD1|many|TRBV2
TGTGCCAGCAGTTCTAGACAGGGCAGGGAGTTGACCCAGCATTTT
CASSSRQGRELTQHF
>TRBJ2-5|-|many|TRBV20-1
TGCAGTGCTTCTAACACGTACCAAGAGACCCAGTACTTC
CSASNTYQETQYF
>TRBJ2-1|TRBD2|many|TRBV4-3
TGCGCCAGCAGCCAAGACGGGACTAGCGGGGGGAGGGAGCAGTTCTTC
CASSQDGTSGGREQFF
>TRBJ2-3|TRBD2|many|TRBV5-1
TGCGCCAGCAGCCCGGGACTACCGGGCGATACGCAGTATTTT
CASSPGLPGDTQYF
>TRBJ2-7|-|many|TRBV5-1
TGCGCCAGCAGCCCCGGCGGGGTTCCCCCCTACGAGCAGTACTTC
CASSPGGVPPYEQYF
>TRBJ2-5|-|many|TRBV20-1
TGCAGTGCTAGGGTGGACGGCCAAGAGACCCAGTACTTC
CSARVDGQETQYF
>TRBJ1-5|-|many|TRBV6-1
TGTGCCAGCAGAATGGACGGAACTAGCAATCAGCCCCAGCATTTT
CASRMDGTSNQPQHF
>TRBJ2-7|TRBD1|few|TRBV19
TGTGCCAGTAGTATAACCCCGGGACAGGTCTCCTACGAGCAGTACTTC
CASSITPGQVSYEQYF
>TRBJ1-5|TRBD1|many|TRBV2
TGTGCCAGCTCTCGGACAGGGTGGCAGCCCCAGCATTTT
CASSRTGWQPQHF
>TRBJ1-3|-|few|TRBV7-6
TGTGCCAGCAGCCCCTCGAGCGCTTTCCGGAGCTCTGGAAACACCATATATTTT
CASSPSSAFRSSGNTIYF
>TRBJ2-1|-|-|TRBV24-1
TGTGCCACCAGTGATCAGAACTCGGAGCAGTTCTTC
CATSDQNSEQFF
>TRBJ1-1|-|many|TRBV7-2
TGTGCCAGCAGACCCCGATACCGGGCTAAGGCTTTCTTT
CASRPRYRAKAFF
>TRBJ1-1|-|many|TRBV27
TGTGCCAGCCGCCAAGACAGCATGAACACTGAAGCTTTCTTT
CASRQDSMNTEAFF
>TRBJ2-7|-|many|TRBV30
TGTGCCTGGGGGCGGGGGCAACTCTACGAGCAGTACTTC
CAWGRGQLYEQYF
>TRBJ1-1|-|many|TRBV4-1
TGCGCCAGCACCCGGATCGGGGGAATGAACACTGAAGCTTTCTTT
CASTRIGGMNTEAFF
>TRBJ2-7|TRBD2|many|TRBV12-3/TRBV12-4
TGTGCCAGCAGTTCTGAGCGGGAGATCAGCTCCTACGAGCAGTACTTC
CASSSEREISSYEQYF
>TRBJ1-5|-|few|TRBV5-4
TGTGCCAGCAGCTTGGGCCTAGGCCGGGATCAGCCCCAGCATTTT
CASSLGLGRDQPQHF
>TRBJ1-1|-|-|TRBV5-5
TGTGCCAGCAGCTTGGGCCGGTACGCTGAAGCTTTCTTT
CASSLGRYAEAFF
>TRBJ1-2|-|few|TRBV5-1
TGCGCCAGTTCAGGTCGGGCGTCGGGGAACTATGGCTACACCTTC
CASSGRASGNYGYTF
>TRBJ2-3|TRBD2|many|TRBV9
TGTGCCAGCAGCGTAAGTCCTAGCGGGGGGGCCTCAGATACGCAGTATTTT
CASSVSPSGGASDTQYF
>TRBJ2-2|-|many|TRBV27
TGTGCCAGCAGTCGACTAGGATCGAACACCGGGGAGCTGTTTTTT
CASSRLGSNTGELFF
>TRBJ2-7|TRBD1|many|TRBV18
TGTGCCAGCTCACGGACAGGTACGGAGTACGAGCAGTACTTC
CASSRTGTEYEQYF
>TRBJ2-1|TRBD2|few|TRBV5-5
TGTGCCAGCAGGCAATCTTCCGGGGGGGCCGATCTCTACAATGAGCAGTTCTTC
CASRQSSGGADLYNEQFF
>TRBJ1-1|-|many|TRBV4-2
TGTGCCAGCAGCCTCTTGAGGGGATTGAACACTGAAGCTTTCTTT
CASSLLRGLNTEAFF
>TRBJ2-1|-|-|TRBV7-3
TGTGCCAGCAGCTCAGGACAGACCTCGTACAATGAGCAGTTCTTC
CASSSGQTSYNEQFF